This T cell receptor beta chain was recorded in a study of CD8 T cells in ankylosing spondylitis listed by TCRdb under 2017. Turning to the overall study: To find TCR variants linked to disease, the study profiled T cell receptor beta repertoires in ankylosing spondylitis patients and healthy donors. The full study cohort comprised around 25 ankylosing spondylitis patients and about a hundred healthy donors. Peripheral blood samples were taken, and synovial fluid was additionally collected from ankylosing spondylitis patients.

From the germline V gene, CDR1 is MGHRA and CDR2 is YSYEKL. Cut back by 3 bases and 3 bases, the V and J ends lie 21 bases apart. Taken from cysteine to phenylalanine, the CDR3 has 17 residues. Only CDR3 DNA is held: 51 bases, read in frame from base 1. Broader findings and caveats from the paper: A TCR beta motif of 8 or 9 highly homologous amino acid variants appeared characteristic of blood from ankylosing spondylitis patients. Significant enrichment of the disease-linked clones was reported in matched synovial fluid samples from ankylosing spondylitis patients. Some motif variants had previously been reported in the synovial fluid and blood of reactive arthritis patients, which suggests shared mechanisms of disease initiation. The disease-linked clones had a CD8+ phenotype and were found at relatively low frequencies in peripheral blood.

Of note for this clonotype: No antigen is known for it. No much larger clone is present one base from it, and per-base qualities are unavailable.

The instrument given in TCRdb is Illumina HiSeq 2500. TCR beta libraries were prepared by quantitative 5'-RACE with molecular barcodes. Processing in the source paper ran as follows. To identify disease-linked TCR variants, a new computational method was used, one built on a probabilistic model of VDJ rearrangement. Clones were called with MiXCR by TCRdb after fastp trimmed the public reads at Q25, and only in-frame beta chains were retained. Entries that share a CDR3 protein sequence are merged under the most common genes and DNA. The V and J calls follow TCRdb's processing rather than the paper's. Across this sample there are about 800,000 distinct CDR3 sequences, with about 11% seen only once. Of the sample, about 0.5% falls within the top ten clones.

The clonotype comes from a male donor with ankylosing spondylitis. The source material was blood, either unsorted or a sorted T cell fraction (not recorded which). This chain joins TRBV4-1 to TRBJ2-7; the D call could be TRBD1 or TRBD2, with each sharing 6 bases. The CDR3: CASSQARGRESLYEQYF. The DNA sequence follows: TGCGCCAGCAGCCAGGCCAGGGGTCGGGAGTCCCTCTACGAGCAGTACTTC.